Listed below are T cell receptor beta chains from one sample, sequenced in a study of cytomegalovirus exposure and HLA in healthy donors. The assay was immunoSEQ multiplex PCR, and TCRdb's table has in-frame clones only and misses some. This table holds fewer than 150,000 clones, roughly 79% found once. The sequencing input was PBMCs. The receptors here all came from a man aged 25 to 40 in good health and CMV-seropositive. Each CDR3 is given with its conserved first and last residue. D genes are given only for firm matches. Rows may omit the clone size; those that give it use once, few, many or a size class.

V,D,J,size,DNA,CDR3
TRBV6-5,TRBD2,TRBJ2-7,.,TGTGCCAGCAGTTCCCGGCCGGGGGGAGGTTCGTACGAGCAGTACTTC,CASSSRPGGGSYEQYF
TRBV9,.,TRBJ1-2,.,TGTGCCAGCAGCGTAGAGACAGCTTATGGCTACACCTTC,CASSVETAYGYTF
TRBV7-2,TRBD2,TRBJ2-1,.,TGTGCCAGCAGCCTAAGCGGGGGGGCATTTAATGAGCAGTTCTTC,CASSLSGGAFNEQFF
TRBV25-1,TRBD1,TRBJ2-3,.,TGTGCCAGCAGTGAATCTAGGGGGCGGTACACAGATACGCAGTATTTT,CASSESRGRYTDTQYF
TRBV11-2,TRBD2,TRBJ2-5,.,TGTGCCAGCAGCTTATCGAGCGGGGGGGCCAAGACCCAGTACTTC,CASSLSSGGAKTQYF
TRBV18,.,TRBJ1-1,.,TGTGCCAGCTCACAGGACACAGGGAACACTGAAGCTTTCTTT,CASSQDTGNTEAFF
TRBV5-1,TRBD1,TRBJ2-7,.,TGCGCCAGCAGCACGACAGGGAGCTCCTACGAGCAGTACTTC,CASSTTGSSYEQYF
TRBV10-3,.,TRBJ1-5,.,TGTGCCATCAGCCAGGAAACGGTAGGCAATCAGCCCCAGCATTTT,CAISQETVGNQPQHF
TRBV6-4,.,TRBJ1-2,.,TGTGCCAGCAGAGATTTGATGGAGGTAGTTGAATATGGCTACACCTTC,CASRDLMEVVEYGYTF
TRBV20-1,.,TRBJ2-7,.,TGCAGTGCTTACAGCTACGAGCAGTACTTC,CSAYSYEQYF
TRBV29-1,.,TRBJ1-2,.,TGCAGTGGGGGGGTAGGAACTAACTATGGCTACACCTTC,CSGGVGTNYGYTF
TRBV9,TRBD2,TRBJ2-3,.,TGTGCCAGCAGCGTAGGGACTAGCGGGGGGGCGGTTCATACGCAGTATTTT,CASSVGTSGGAVHTQYF
TRBV5-1,.,TRBJ1-1,.,TGCGCCAGCAGCTTGGGTGGCAGGGGGAACACTGAAGCTTTCTTT,CASSLGGRGNTEAFF
TRBV10-1,.,TRBJ1-1,.,TGCGCCAGCAGTTGGGAGGGATGCACTGAAGCTTTCTTT,CASSWEGCTEAFF
TRBV13,TRBD1,TRBJ1-2,.,TGTGCCAGCACCGGACAGGGGATATACAATGGCTACACCTTC,CASTGQGIYNGYTF
TRBV2,TRBD1,TRBJ1-1,.,TGTGCCAGCGTCCCCGGACAGGGAAACATGAACACTGAAGCTTTCTTT,CASVPGQGNMNTEAFF
TRBV27,TRBD2,TRBJ2-7,.,TGTGCCAGCAGACTAGCGGGAGGTTCCTACGAGCAGTACTTC,CASRLAGGSYEQYF
TRBV7-2,.,TRBJ2-1,.,TGTGCCAGCAGCCGAGGACAACCTGGGGATGAGCAGTTCTTC,CASSRGQPGDEQFF
TRBV6-5,.,TRBJ2-2,once,TGTGCCAGCAGTTACTCGACTGGACAGGAGCTGTTTTTT,CASSYSTGQELFF
TRBV7-9,.,TRBJ1-1,.,TGTGCCAGCAGCCGCATTCGGGAGACTGAAGCTTTCTTT,CASSRIRETEAFF
TRBV11-1,TRBD1,TRBJ2-7,.,TGTGCCAGCAGCCCAGTCGGGACAGGGTCCTCCTACGAGCAGTACTTC,CASSPVGTGSSYEQYF
TRBV29-1,.,TRBJ1-1,.,TGCAGCGTTCAGGCAGGGAACACTGAAGCTTTCTTT,CSVQAGNTEAFF
TRBV9,TRBD1,TRBJ2-5,.,TGTGCCAGCAGCGTAGGAGGGACAGGGAGGGTTGGGGAGACCCAGTACTTC,CASSVGGTGRVGETQYF
TRBV5-1,TRBD1,TRBJ2-2,once,TGCGCCAGCAGCCGGACAGGGACCACCGGGGAGCTGTTTTTT,CASSRTGTTGELFF
TRBV27,TRBD1,TRBJ1-5,.,TGTGCCAGCAGTTTATACAGGGGCCAGGGTCAGCCCCAGCATTTT,CASSLYRGQGQPQHF
TRBV15,.,TRBJ1-4,.,TGTGCCACCAGCATACAGGGTCGGACTAATGAAAAACTGTTTTTT,CATSIQGRTNEKLFF
TRBV7-3,TRBD1,TRBJ1-2,.,TGTGCCAGCAGCGGAGGACAGGGTATTGGCTACACCTTC,CASSGGQGIGYTF
TRBV5-1,TRBD2,TRBJ2-1,.,TGCGCCAGCAGCTTGGCTGGACTAGCGGGAAGAGGTGAGCAGTTCTTC,CASSLAGLAGRGEQFF
TRBV6-1,.,TRBJ1-3,.,TGTGCCAGCAGTGATGGGGGGTCTGGAAACACCATATATTTT,CASSDGGSGNTIYF
TRBV7-2,.,TRBJ2-7,.,TGTGCCAGCAGCTTAATACCAGGGCCCTACGAGCAGTACTTC,CASSLIPGPYEQYF
TRBV7-2,.,TRBJ2-1,.,TGTGCCAGCAGCTTAGTTGGCAACTACAATGAGCAGTTCTTC,CASSLVGNYNEQFF
TRBV6-5,.,TRBJ2-1,few,TGTGCCAGCAGTTCACAGGGACATGAGCAGTTCTTC,CASSSQGHEQFF
TRBV5-1,.,TRBJ1-1,.,TGCGCCAGCAGCTTGGCCGGACTGAGGAACACTGAAGCTTTCTTT,CASSLAGLRNTEAFF
TRBV6-5,TRBD1,TRBJ1-2,.,TGTGCCAGCAGTTACCAGGACAGGGGGTCTGGCTACACCTTC,CASSYQDRGSGYTF
TRBV7-9,.,TRBJ2-5,once,TGTGCCAGCAGCTTCGGATCAGCGGGCCACACAGAGACCCAGTACTTC,CASSFGSAGHTETQYF
TRBV5-5,TRBD2,TRBJ2-3,.,TGTGCCAGCAGCCCCGGGACTAGCGGGAGAGATACGCAGTATTTT,CASSPGTSGRDTQYF
TRBV5-1,.,TRBJ2-1,.,TGCGCCAGCAGCGTAGCTCAAGCCTACAATGAGCAGTTCTTC,CASSVAQAYNEQFF
TRBV5-1,.,TRBJ2-6,.,TGCGCCAGCACCCCCAGTTTCGCGGGATCTGGGGCCAACGTCCTGACTTTC,CASTPSFAGSGANVLTF
TRBV30,TRBD2,TRBJ2-5,.,TGTGCCTGGGGGGGACTAGCATTAGGGGAGACCCAGTACTTC,CAWGGLALGETQYF
TRBV29-1,.,TRBJ1-1,.,TGCAGCGTTAGCAGGGGGAACACTGAAGCTTTCTTT,CSVSRGNTEAFF
TRBV5-6,TRBD2,TRBJ2-1,.,TGTGCCAGCAGCTGGCTAGCGGCCAATGAGCAGTTCTTC,CASSWLAANEQFF
TRBV7-9,.,TRBJ1-1,.,TGTGCCAGCAGTCCCCCCGGACAGCTGAACACTGAAGCTTTCTTT,CASSPPGQLNTEAFF
TRBV7-2,.,TRBJ2-7,.,TGTGCCAGCAGCTTAGGAGTTGGGACTTCGCGCGAGCAGTACTTC,CASSLGVGTSREQYF
TRBV29-1,TRBD2,TRBJ2-1,.,TGCAGCGCCGCCGTGAGGCGGGGGGGCCCCAATGAGCAGTTCTTC,CSAAVRRGGPNEQFF
TRBV5-4,TRBD1,TRBJ1-2,few,TGTGCCAGCAGCCAACTACAGGGGGAAGATATCTTCAATGGCTACACCTTC,CASSQLQGEDIFNGYTF
TRBV5-1,TRBD2,TRBJ2-1,.,TGCGCCAGCAGCCCCCCGACTAGCGGGCCCCCTAGCTCCTACAATGAGCAGTTCTTC,CASSPPTSGPPSSYNEQFF
TRBV6-6,TRBD1,TRBJ1-3,.,TGTGCCAGCATCCCAGGGGGATCTGGAAACACCATATATTTT,CASIPGGSGNTIYF
TRBV19,TRBD1,TRBJ1-5,many,TGTGCCAGTAGTCCGCGGGACAGTAGCAATCAGCCCCAGCATTTT,CASSPRDSSNQPQHF
TRBV7-2,.,TRBJ1-6,.,TGTGCCAGCAGCACAGGACCGAAGAAAGGGGTAAATTCACCCCTCCACTTT,CASSTGPKKGVNSPLHF
TRBV2,TRBD1,TRBJ1-1,.,TGTGCCAGCAGTGAAGCGACAGGGAGGAACACTGAAGCTTTCTTT,CASSEATGRNTEAFF
TRBV28,.,TRBJ1-2,.,TGTGCCAGCAGTCCACAGATCTATGGCTACACCTTC,CASSPQIYGYTF
TRBV7-2,TRBD1,TRBJ2-4,.,TGTGCCAGCAGCGGCCCCGGGACAGGGGGAGCCAAAAACATTCAGTACTTC,CASSGPGTGGAKNIQYF
TRBV7-9,.,TRBJ2-7,.,TGTGCCAGCAGCTTTTTCGGGACAACGATTCCCCACGAGCAGTACTTC,CASSFFGTTIPHEQYF
TRBV11-2,.,TRBJ2-7,.,TGTGCCAGCAGCGCGCACAGACAGGCCGGTCCCTACTACGAGCAGTACTTC,CASSAHRQAGPYYEQYF